This T cell receptor (beta chain) was recorded in a study of blood T cells in healthy people across ages. Together with a sample-barcoded 5' primer, a J-beta primer mix was included in a second PCR lasting about 7 to 11 cycles. TCRdb reanalysed the 5' RACE reads using MiXCR and keeps one entry per CDR3 protein. The repertoire includes 1.6 million or so distinct CDR3 sequences, 34% of them detected once, and about 11% sits in the top ten. Findings of the study overall: Roughly linear age-related decline in beta diversity appeared, significant by age 40.

Concerning this clonotype itself: What it binds is not known.

This receptor was identified in a woman aged 25 to 39 in good health. The sample was blood.

The CDR3 loop is CASSQEFDSPLHF. The CDR3 bases are TGTGCCAGCAGCCAAGAATTTGATTCACCCCTCCACTTT. The chain carries TRBV4-2 and TRBJ1-6, with D uncertain. The ends were cut back, 0 bases at V and 8 bases at J, with 5 bases in the middle. CDR3 size: 13 residues. Germline V gene lookup returns CDR1 LGHNA and CDR2 YNFKEQ.